What follows are 14 T cell receptor beta chains derived from one specimen sequenced in a study of control samples from healthy donors and cancer patients. Using immunoSEQ multiplex PCR, the repertoire was profiled, and TCRdb retains in-frame clones only, with some absent. The profile shows 70,000 or so clones, roughly 80% of them singletons. Sequencing input: blood. These receptors all come from a man aged 50-59 years in good health.

The J gene is TRBJ2-3, the V gene TRBV5-1; 13 bases are a match to TRBD2. Germline assignment: CDR1 SGHRS and CDR2 YFSETQ. Germline trimming cut 3 bases from V and 6 bases from J; bases unmatched to any gene: 10. This CDR3 comprises 17 residues. CDR3 in amino acids: CASSSGTSGRAHDTQYF. The CDR3 bases are TGCGCCAGCAGCTCCGGAACTAGCGGGAGGGCCCATGATACGCAGTATTTT.

The J gene is TRBJ2-1, the V gene TRBV19; TRBD2 agrees at 7 bases. After removal of 6 bases from V and 6 bases from J, the junction contained 11 bases not matched to a gene. CDR1 LNHDA and CDR2 SQIVND come from the germline V gene (reference sequence). This CDR3 is built from 15 residues. The chain's CDR3 is CASRVRDYRANEQFF. CDR3 sequence (DNA): TGTGCCAGTAGGGTCCGGGACTATAGAGCCAATGAGCAGTTCTTC.

The genes are TRBV15 and TRBJ2-3; D is undetermined. This CDR3 has 14 amino acids. Germline V CDR1 and CDR2: LNHNV, YYDKDF (reference sequence). V lost 0 bases to trimming and J lost 2 bases, with 6 bases between them. The CDR3 is CATSRDLFTDTQYF. CDR3 nucleotide sequence: TGTGCCACCAGCAGAGATCTATTCACAGATACGCAGTATTTT.

This chain links TRBV28 with TRBJ2-1; D is perhaps TRBD1 (6 bases). Trimming took 4 bases from V and 6 from J, leaving 22 bases between them. Germline V CDR1 and CDR2: MDHEN, SYDVKM. This CDR3 has 17 residues. CDR3 region: CASSSQGWGRLGNEQFF. DNA of the CDR3: TGTGCCAGCAGTTCACAGGGTTGGGGTAGGTTAGGCAATGAGCAGTTCTTC.

The chain links TRBV4-2 to TRBJ2-7, with D uncertain. Germline lookup yields CDR1 LGHNA and CDR2 YNFKEQ. The CDR3 spans 14 residues. The V end lost 0 bases, the J end lost 3 bases, and 9 bases lay between the germline ends. The CDR3 spells CASSQDLAYYEQYF. CDR3 DNA sequence: TGTGCCAGCAGCCAAGATCTGGCCTACTACGAGCAGTACTTC.

The V and J genes are TRBV11-2 and TRBJ1-1; D unresolved. This CDR3 is built from 15 residues. Germline CDR1 is SGHAT and CDR2 is FQNNGV. The germline V and J ends were trimmed by 1 base and 0 bases, with 9 bases remaining between them. CDR3 nucleotide sequence: TGTGCCAGCAGCTTAGCTTTCCTCATGAACACTGAAGCTTTCTTT. It yields the protein CASSLAFLMNTEAFF. Together with reference TRBV11-2 and TRBJ1-1, the CDR3 gives the full variable domain: EAGVAQSPRYKIIEKRQSVAFWCNPISGHATLYWYQQILGQGPKLLIQFQNNGVVDDSQLPKDRFSAERLKGVDSTLKIQPAKLEDSAVYLCASSLAFLMNTEAFFGQGTRLTVV.

The V and J genes are TRBV5-8 and TRBJ1-2; 12 bases fit TRBD1. The V and J ends lost 2 bases and 2 bases, in that order; junction bases with no gene match: 7. The CDR3 extends over 17 amino acids. Germline V gives CDR1 SGHTS, CDR2 YDEGEE. CDR3 DNA: TGTGCCAGCAGCTTTACCGGGACAGGGGGCATAAACTATGGCTACACCTTC. Its protein product is CASSFTGTGGINYGYTF.

V is TRBV7-2 and J is TRBJ2-1, with 9 bases identical to TRBD2. Germline V CDR1 and CDR2: SGHTA, FQGNSA. The J segment lost 7 bases and the V segment lost 1 base, leaving 11 bases of the junction unmatched. There are 17 residues in the CDR3. Written as DNA, the CDR3 is TGTGCCAGCAGCTTAGGGTGGGATAGCGGGAGAAAGAATGAGCAGTTCTTC. This codes for CASSLGWDSGRKNEQFF.

The table lists this clone with a count of one. The chain links TRBV12-3 or TRBV12-4 to TRBJ2-1; 9 bases map to TRBD1. V shed 4 bases and J 15 bases; nucleotides not matched to a gene: 7. The CDR3 runs 12 residues. CDR3 region: CASSSTGGEPFF. CDR3 bases: TGTGCCAGCAGTTCAACAGGGGGCGAACCGTTCTTC.

The chain employs TRBV19 and TRBJ2-6; the D call may be TRBD1 or TRBD2 (6 bases each). This CDR3 spans 16 amino acids. Germline V gene data show CDR1 as LNHDA and CDR2 as SQIVND (reference sequence). Trimming cost V 6 bases and J 3 bases, with 15 bases left between them. The chain's CDR3 is CASRGTKGLGANVLTF. As DNA, the CDR3 is TGTGCCAGTAGAGGGACAAAGGGACTTGGGGCCAACGTCCTGACTTTC.

The V call is TRBV9, the J call TRBJ2-3; 9 bases are a match to TRBD2. The CDR3 is 17 residues long. J was trimmed by 5 bases and V by 0 bases; bases with no gene match: 10. Looked up from germline, CDR1 is SGDLS and CDR2 is YYNGEE. The DNA of the CDR3 is TGTGCCAGCAGCGTAGCTCTAGCGGGGAAGGGGTTAGATACGCAGTATTTT. Translated, it gives CASSVALAGKGLDTQYF. The whole variable domain, filled in from reference TRBV9 and TRBJ2-3, reads DSGVTQTPKHLITATGQRVTLRCSPRSGDLSVYWYQQSLDQGLQFLIQYYNGEERAKGNILERFSAQQFPDLHSELNLSSLELGDSALYFCASSVALAGKGLDTQYFGPGTRLTVL.

The chain uses TRBV7-2 and TRBJ2-3; D perhaps matches TRBD2 (5 bases). This CDR3 spans 13 amino acids. Germline values: CDR1 SGHTA, CDR2 FQGNSA. Trimming removed 3 bases at V and 4 bases at J, with 8 bases between. CDR3 residues: CASSLLAADTQYF. CDR3 nucleotides: TGTGCCAGCAGCTTGCTAGCCGCAGATACGCAGTATTTT.

This chain links TRBV9 with TRBJ2-3, with 7 nucleotides matching TRBD2. The CDR3 sequence is 19 residues long. The V segment lost 0 bases and the J segment 1 base; nucleotides outside the gene matches: 14. Germline V lookup: CDR1 SGDLS, CDR2 YYNGEE. The CDR3 protein is CASSVGFLLGLAGTDTQYF. CDR3 DNA sequence: TGTGCCAGCAGCGTAGGGTTCTTACTTGGGCTAGCGGGCACAGATACGCAGTATTTT.

V is TRBV28 and J is TRBJ2-3; D gene ambiguous. The CDR3 is 16 amino acids. V was pared by 5 bases and J by 0 bases, with 15 bases between. The germline CDR1 and CDR2 sequences are MDHEN and SYDVKM. CDR3 protein: CASSPPLAPSTDTQYF. The CDR3 DNA reads as TGTGCCAGCAGTCCGCCCTTGGCCCCCAGCACAGATACGCAGTATTTT.